This is a list of T cell receptor beta chains from one sample in a study of blood T cell repertoires in COVID-19. Data came from immunoSEQ multiplex PCR; TCRdb stores just in-frame clones and leaves some out. Among some 140,000 clones listed, around three quarters were seen once. Sequencing used peripheral blood. These receptor sequences come from an elderly man with acute or convalescent COVID-19. The conserved cysteine and the conserved F or W are not part of the CDR3 here. Not all rows give a size; the values are once, few, many and, for expanded clones, a class.

j_call clone_size v_call cdr3_aa
TRBJ1-2 - TRBV5-1 ASSFSGTGDASLYGYT
TRBJ1-1 once TRBV27 ASSAGTFVSEAF
TRBJ1-1 - TRBV6-2/TRBV6-3 ASSYRAGGNTEAF
TRBJ2-3 - TRBV28 ASGPSRASGGGTDTQY
TRBJ1-2 - TRBV10-3 AIFPGQGTAGYT
TRBJ1-2 once TRBV29-1 SAISQGVGYGYT
TRBJ2-3 - TRBV2 ASSFSGRVWTDTQY
TRBJ2-1 - TRBV2 ASSEVKRGGNEQF
TRBJ2-2 - TRBV10-2 ASRQQGNTGELF
TRBJ1-1 few TRBV21-1 ASSNEIRRMNTEAF
TRBJ1-4 - TRBV7-7 ASSPGTTNEKLF
TRBJ1-4 few TRBV5-1 ASSYGDRAGEKLF
TRBJ1-1 - TRBV30 ACLQGDNTEAF
TRBJ2-3 - TRBV7-2 ASSFGGATDTQY
TRBJ2-7 - TRBV19 ASSIARIGASYEQY
TRBJ2-3 - TRBV9 ASSVRQLPGDTQY
TRBJ1-5 - TRBV2 ASSEGDSRRPQH
TRBJ2-1 - TRBV24-1 ATSETLAGGPEQF
TRBJ2-7 - TRBV3-1/TRBV3-2 ASSQDLTGGEQY
TRBJ2-1 - TRBV5-1 ASSPGLAAPYNEQF
TRBJ1-5 - TRBV24-1 ATSDPNQPQH
TRBJ1-3 - TRBV6-5 ASSRLSSGNTIY
TRBJ1-5 - TRBV4-1 ASSPSLGQPQH
TRBJ1-5 - TRBV6-2/TRBV6-3 ASSYSWQGYQPQH
TRBJ2-7 - TRBV11-2 ASSSGPTGAYEQY
TRBJ2-5 once TRBV18 ASSSQGVEETQY
TRBJ1-6 - TRBV6-5 ASSYRGQGNRLH
TRBJ2-3 - TRBV11-2 ASSSTTRRDTQY
TRBJ2-7 - TRBV6-1 ASSETSGVYEQY
TRBJ2-5 - TRBV27 ASSFGGGGETQY
TRBJ2-3 - TRBV7-8 ASSTRTSGGSDTQY
TRBJ1-6 - TRBV7-9 ASSWGTGATLH
TRBJ1-1 few TRBV7-9 ASSLAQGVTEAF
TRBJ2-3 - TRBV30 AWSQGVATDTQY
TRBJ1-2 - TRBV4-3 ASSQQSGPYSYT
TRBJ2-2 - TRBV11-2 ASSSAGLGRSGELF
TRBJ2-2 - TRBV7-8 ASSLGREVTGELF
TRBJ2-7 - TRBV7-6 ASSRDGGLDEQY
TRBJ2-7 few TRBV5-4 ASSLDRSDYEQY
TRBJ1-3 - TRBV7-6 ASSPGASGNTIY
TRBJ2-3 - TRBV11-3 ASSPGVLGDTQY
TRBJ1-6 - TRBV11-2 ASSLDPPQAYSPLH
TRBJ1-6 - TRBV7-2 ASSLGGSGSPLH
TRBJ2-5 - TRBV9 ASSVGGEETQY
TRBJ2-7 few TRBV14 ASSQSYEQY
TRBJ2-4 - TRBV6-5 ASETKQGEKNIQY
TRBJ2-2 - TRBV5-1 ASSQDRGQGGTGELF
TRBJ1-4 - TRBV25-1 ASSFTGGEANEKLF